Sequencing of this T cell receptor (beta chain) was carried out in a study of blood T cells in healthy people across ages. PCR was performed a second time for roughly 6 to 12 cycles using a sample-barcoded 5' primer and a J-beta primer mix. A single record per CDR3 protein comes from TCRdb applying MiXCR to the 5' RACE reads. The sample lists about 1.8 million distinct CDR3 sequences; 49% were seen once. V was pared by 4 bases and J by 0 bases, with 19 bases between. Germline V lookup: CDR1 KGHSH, CDR2 LQKENI. The CDR3 runs 18 residues. Sequencing input: blood. This clonotype originated in a woman between 40 and 50 years old in good health. The J gene is TRBJ1-5, the V gene TRBV18; D unresolved. The CDR3 nucleotides are TGTGCCAGCTCACTACCCTTCCGACCTCCATATAGCAATCAGCCCCAGCATTTT. This sequence encodes CASSLPFRPPYSNQPQHF.